Sequencing of this TCR beta chain was carried out in a study of T cell changes during pregnancy in multiple sclerosis. The V gene lost 0 bases and the J gene lost 3 bases, with 8 bases spanning the gap. CDR3 length: 15 residues. Germline CDR1 and CDR2: MGHRA and YSYEKL. Sequenced by immunoSEQ multiplex PCR; TCRdb stores in-frame clones only, minus some. The sample consists of fewer than 95,000 clones, 85% to 95% of them appearing once. This specimen consisted of peripheral blood, obtained in the first trimester of pregnancy. The sequence came from a female donor with multiple sclerosis, enrolled in a pregnancy study. V usage is TRBV4-1 and J usage is TRBJ1-4; D is ambiguous. CDR3 DNA: TGCGCCAGCAGCCAAGAGCACAGCCCTAATGAAAAACTGTTTTTT. Protein sequence: CASSQEHSPNEKLFF.